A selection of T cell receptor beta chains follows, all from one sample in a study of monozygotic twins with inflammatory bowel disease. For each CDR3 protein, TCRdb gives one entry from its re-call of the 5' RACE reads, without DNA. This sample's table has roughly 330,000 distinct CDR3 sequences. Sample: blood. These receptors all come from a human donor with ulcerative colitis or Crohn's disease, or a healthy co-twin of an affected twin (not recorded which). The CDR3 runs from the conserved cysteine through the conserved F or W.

CDR3: CASSSDSQYGYTF
J: TRBJ1-2
length: 13
V: TRBV7-9

CDR3: CASSQGLDSYNQPQHF
J: TRBJ1-5
length: 16
V: TRBV4-3

CDR3: CASSQIDNEQFF
J: TRBJ2-1
length: 12
V: TRBV4-1

CDR3: CASSQGPGQETQYF
J: TRBJ2-5
length: 14
V: TRBV4-1

CDR3: CASSLGGRVGTEAFF
J: TRBJ1-1
length: 15
V: TRBV7-2

CDR3: CASSPGGAGGVGAKNIQYF
J: TRBJ2-4
length: 19
V: TRBV12-3/TRBV12-4

CDR3: CATSDLIADTDTQYF
J: TRBJ2-3
length: 15
V: TRBV24-1

CDR3: CASSLQTVAKNIQYF
J: TRBJ2-4
length: 15
V: TRBV7-2

CDR3: CASRPGTGSYEQYF
J: TRBJ2-7
length: 14
V: TRBV7-2

CDR3: CASSLSWGVGEQYF
J: TRBJ2-7
length: 14
V: TRBV5-1

CDR3: CASSFAGGFSGNTIYF
J: TRBJ1-3
length: 16
V: TRBV12-3/TRBV12-4

CDR3: CSAPGGDGYGYTF
J: TRBJ1-2
length: 13
V: TRBV29-1

CDR3: CASSPLGSGGAINEQFF
J: TRBJ2-1
length: 17
V: TRBV5-1

CDR3: CSALRTETDTQYF
J: TRBJ2-3
length: 13
V: TRBV20-1

CDR3: CASSQGRSTDTQYF
J: TRBJ2-3
length: 14
V: TRBV4-2

CDR3: CAWNITRFGQQFF
J: TRBJ2-1
length: 13
V: TRBV30

CDR3: CASSPLGQGGAGELFF
J: TRBJ2-2
length: 16
V: TRBV7-9

CDR3: CASSLAFRRRSYGYTF
J: TRBJ1-2
length: 16
V: TRBV12-3/TRBV12-4

CDR3: CASSPLRAGYTF
J: TRBJ1-2
length: 12
V: TRBV7-2

CDR3: CASSFALREDSYEQYF
J: TRBJ2-7
length: 16
V: TRBV28

CDR3: CASSPRDSETQYF
J: TRBJ2-5
length: 13
V: TRBV7-9

CDR3: CASLLDKDTEAFF
J: TRBJ1-1
length: 13
V: TRBV6-2/TRBV6-3

CDR3: CASRPRQGTNYGYTF
J: TRBJ1-2
length: 15
V: TRBV2

CDR3: CASSKDRGRGNIQYF
J: TRBJ2-4
length: 15
V: TRBV5-6

CDR3: CASSLDTNTGELFF
J: TRBJ2-2
length: 14
V: TRBV5-1

CDR3: CSVQRTGNTGELFF
J: TRBJ2-2
length: 14
V: TRBV29-1

CDR3: CASSPQRQGSVQFF
J: TRBJ2-1
length: 14
V: TRBV7-2

CDR3: CASSYSGTSGYTDTQYF
J: TRBJ2-3
length: 17
V: TRBV6-2/TRBV6-3

CDR3: CATSRDKWGRDQYF
J: TRBJ2-5
length: 14
V: TRBV15

CDR3: CASSSSLAGGQDTQYF
J: TRBJ2-3
length: 16
V: TRBV11-3

CDR3: CASSPPPQLGTDTQYF
J: TRBJ2-3
length: 16
V: TRBV27

CDR3: CASSLWSGTPTYEQYF
J: TRBJ2-7
length: 16
V: TRBV3-1

CDR3: CASKPGEFYEQYF
J: TRBJ2-7
length: 13
V: TRBV6-2/TRBV6-3

CDR3: CAGETGGGYGYTF
J: TRBJ1-2
length: 13
V: TRBV6-1

CDR3: CASKPQGPGELFF
J: TRBJ2-2
length: 13
V: TRBV6-2/TRBV6-3

CDR3: CASSLGPYSTDTQYF
J: TRBJ2-3
length: 15
V: TRBV7-3

CDR3: CASRGMTVYYNEQFF
J: TRBJ2-1
length: 15
V: TRBV11-3